The T cell receptor beta chain described here comes from a study of neurological immune-mediated disorders (dated by TCRdb to between 2018 and 2020). Turning to the overall study: Among the approximately 34 multiple sclerosis patients, approximately 31 had relapsing-remitting MS and 3 had secondary progressive MS. Longitudinal samples, technical triplicates and paired sorted CD4+ and CD8+ T-cell subsets, alongside PBMC samples, were included among the 106 TCR-beta libraries. Each longitudinal HAM/TSP and healthy donor was sampled at 3 time-points spaced at 3-40 month intervals. The cohort was made up of 65 to 75 subjects, consisting of roughly 14 HAM/TSP patients, some 34 multiple sclerosis patients and about 20 healthy controls. Using UMI-based sequencing, the study compared peripheral blood TCR-beta repertoires from patients with HTLV-I-associated myelopathy (HAM/TSP), patients with multiple sclerosis, and healthy controls.

This clonotype was recorded many times. The specificity of this receptor is unknown. No per-base quality is available; no much larger clone lies one base away. Paper-wide results and their limitations: The highest TCR clonal expansion was observed in HAM/TSP patients, whereas the lowest was observed in MS patients, even when compared with healthy controls. Across subjects, expanded clones never shared an identical CDR3 amino acid sequence, which suggests that the TCR-beta repertoires in every group were private. No clinical or MRI features were associated with the MS cluster, and the authors said that larger cohorts are needed. In a phylogenetic analysis, the repertoires of 18 out of 34 MS patients fell into a single cluster of related CDR3 sequences, pointing to a possible signature at the repertoire level.

Taken with the paper, the label for time point translates to: longitudinal time-point 2. For the unsorted PBMC libraries, 2 million PBMCs were stored in RNAlater at -80 degrees C until RNA extraction and were used to generate the libraries. Multiple sclerosis patients were enrolled in a US clinical protocol under which disease progression was evaluated by magnetic resonance imaging. Peripheral blood was subjected to Ficoll-Hypaque density gradient centrifugation to isolate PBMCs, which were then cryopreserved in liquid nitrogen. The germline V gene encodes CDR1 SGHRS and CDR2 YFSETQ. From the cysteine through the phenylalanine, the CDR3 covers 15 amino acids. The entry retains the CDR3 DNA only, 45 bases that are in frame from base 1. V ends up 1 base short and J 6 bases short, with an unmatched junction base count of 4. To synthesize cDNA, template-switch 5'RACE was performed with a primer carrying a 10-nucleotide random unique molecular identifier so that each TCR transcript was tagged. Every sequencing run covered 15-18 subjects and yielded more than 160 million TCR-beta sequences. Total RNA was extracted with the RNeasy kit. The KAPA Real-time Library Amplification kit was used to amplify TCR-beta VDJ regions with primers targeting the TCR constant region and the 5'RACE anchor. A first PCR added sample indexes and Illumina adaptors, and a second PCR then raised library yield. After Ampure bead purification, the roughly 650 bp TCR product was size-selected on a 2% E-gel SizeSelection system. Before pooling, libraries had their quality checked on a Bioanalyzer, their concentration measured with Qubit, and their quantity determined with the Kapa Library Quantification kit. Paired-end 2 x 150 bp sequencing of the libraries was performed on an Illumina HiSeq 2500. To increase sequence diversity, roughly 25-31% phiX was spiked into each library pool. On the study's bioinformatics: The UMI-based MiGEC pipeline processed quality-filtered reads and removed over 75% of raw TCR sequences during error correction. IMGT germline references were used for alignment of VDJ genes, and clonotypes were defined by a unique CDR3 amino acid sequence together with V-J genes. Clonal expansion, Shannon diversity and CDR3 relatedness were evaluated with VDJtools (CalcPairwiseDistances, ClusterSamples), while phylogenetic trees were built in CLCbio workbench. Using coefficient-of-variation modelling across technical triplicates, the study counted a clone as expanded if it had at least 8 unique UMIs. TCRdb reran the public reads through fastp at Q25 and MiXCR, keeping productive beta chains. Rows are unified per CDR3 protein, each entry keeping the most common DNA and genes. TCRdb's processing, not the authors' own work, is the source of the V and J calls. Recorded for this sample are about 80,000 distinct CDR3 sequences; 5% to 6.5% of them occurred a single time. The top ten constitute 7.9% of the sample.

This receptor was identified in a woman aged 55-69 years with multiple sclerosis. Sequenced input: PBMCs. The chain joins TRBV5-1 to TRBJ2-2, with 9 bases matching TRBD1. The nucleotides are TGCGCCAGCAGCTTGCCGGGACAGGGCTCCGGGGAGCTGTTTTTT. Its translation reads: CASSLPGQGSGELFF. The full variable domain, completed from the reference TRBV5-1 and TRBJ2-2 proteins outside the CDR3, reads KAGVTQTPRYLIKTRGQQVTLSCSPISGHRSVSWYQQTPGQGLQFLFEYFSETQRNKGNFPGRFSGRQFSNSRSEMNVSTLELGDSALYLCASSLPGQGSGELFFGEGSRLTVL.